This TCR beta chain was documented in a study of cytomegalovirus exposure and HLA in healthy donors. There are a few counts of this clone. Its antigen is unidentified. General study findings and limits: Most of the CMV-associated TCR beta chains (in a later analysis) appeared to be HLA-restricted.

Per the germline V gene, CDR1 is MNHEY and CDR2 is SMNVEV (reference sequence). The CDR3 totals 13 residues. The V end lost 5 bases, the J end lost 7 bases, and 12 bases lay between the germline ends. The study ran its PCR with 60 Vbeta and 13 Jbeta primers. Clones were read by immunoSEQ multiplex PCR, and TCRdb kept only the in-frame ones, dropping some. This sample has more than 80,000 clones, with 71% found just once. The J gene is TRBJ2-1, the V gene TRBV27; D not resolved. Sample: PBMCs. This receptor was taken from a female donor in good health and CMV-seronegative. DNA of the CDR3: TGTGCCAGCAGTCCCGATCACCGGAATGAGCAGTTCTTC. It codes for CASSPDHRNEQFF.